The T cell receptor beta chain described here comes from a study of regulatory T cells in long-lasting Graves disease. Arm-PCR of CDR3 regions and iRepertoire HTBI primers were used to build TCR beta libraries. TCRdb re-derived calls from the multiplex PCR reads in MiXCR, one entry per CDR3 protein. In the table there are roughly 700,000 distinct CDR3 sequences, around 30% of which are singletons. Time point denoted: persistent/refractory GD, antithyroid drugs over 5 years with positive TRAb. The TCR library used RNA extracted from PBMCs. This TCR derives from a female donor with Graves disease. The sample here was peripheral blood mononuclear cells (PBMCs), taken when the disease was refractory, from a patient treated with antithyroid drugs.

CDR3 in DNA: TGCGCCAGCAGCCTTGGCGGGGCTAGCGGGAGGTGGTCCTACGAGCAGTACTTC. Its translation is CASSLGGASGRWSYEQYF. The chain employs TRBV5-1 and TRBJ2-7; 11 nucleotides agree with TRBD2. Unmatched junction bases numbered 13, after V lost 4 bases and J lost 1 base. CDR3 length equals 18 residues. Looked up from germline, CDR1 is SGHRS and CDR2 is YFSETQ.